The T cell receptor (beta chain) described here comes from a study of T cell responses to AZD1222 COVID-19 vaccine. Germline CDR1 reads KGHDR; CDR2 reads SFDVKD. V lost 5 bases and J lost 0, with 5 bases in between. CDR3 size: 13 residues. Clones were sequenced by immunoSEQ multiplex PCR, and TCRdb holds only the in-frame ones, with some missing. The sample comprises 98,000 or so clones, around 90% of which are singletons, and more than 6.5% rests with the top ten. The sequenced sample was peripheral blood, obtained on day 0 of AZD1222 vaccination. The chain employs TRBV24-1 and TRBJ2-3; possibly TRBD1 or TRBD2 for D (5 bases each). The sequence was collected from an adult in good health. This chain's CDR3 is CATSGDSTDTQYF. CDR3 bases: TGTGCCACCAGTGGGGACAGCACAGATACGCAGTATTTT.